This T cell receptor (beta chain) comes out of a study of graft-versus-host responses after intestinal transplantation. For the study at large: Among the recipients, all got anti-thymocyte globulin induction and then tacrolimus and steroids for 3 to 4 years.

The length of the CDR3 is 14 residues. Germline V gives CDR1 SGHTA, CDR2 FQGNSA. TCRdb's table, derived via immunoSEQ multiplex PCR, lists solely in-frame clones and lacks some. The data hold about 57,000 clones, with 70% to 90% observed a single time. Study findings and constraints: Among recipient marrow samples, GvH clones were found; some appeared first in ileum or blood. Subjects displaying graft-donor T cell macrochimerism possessed elevated graft-versus-host to host-versus-graft clonal ratios inside allografts.

A note on this clone: As yet, its antigen is unknown.

This sequence joins TRBV7-2 and TRBJ2-5; D not certain. The J call may be wrong; the DNA end is better matched by TRBJ2-7. The sequenced sample was PBMCs, obtained 26 days after transplant. The TCR originated in a human patient who received an intestinal transplant, so some T cells may come from the graft donor. CDR3 bases: TGTGCCAGCAGCTTAGGACGAGGCGCCTACGAGCAGTACTTC. Encoded protein: CASSLGRGAYEQYF.